The 4 T cell receptor beta chains below all came from one sample that was sequenced in a study of cytotoxic CD8 clonotypes in ibrutinib-treated CLL. Assay: immunoSEQ multiplex PCR; the TCRdb copy retains only in-frame clones and omits some. The profile covers fewer than 100,000 clones, with roughly 86% appearing a single time and around 5.4% taken by the ten largest. This material consisted of PBMCs, taken before ibrutinib treatment. Receptors originate from a human donor with chronic lymphocytic leukemia.

The gene calls are TRBV7-3 and TRBJ1-1, with 9 bases aligning to TRBD1. The junction had 7 bases not matched to a gene; V was cut back by 5 bases and J by 0 bases. From germline, CDR1 is SGHTA and CDR2 FQGTGA. CDR3 length: 16 residues. The CDR3 bases are TGTGCCAGCAGCCCGGGACAGGGCATGATGAACACTGAAGCTTTCTTT. It encodes CASSPGQGMMNTEAFF.

The rearrangement links TRBV10-3 to TRBJ1-5; D is uncertain. The V end lost 4 bases, the J end lost 3 bases, and 10 bases lay between the germline ends. This CDR3 spans 14 amino acids. Germline CDR1 and CDR2: ENHRY and SYGVKD. The CDR3 is CAISASEFNQPQHF. The CDR3, as DNA: TGTGCCATCAGTGCATCAGAATTCAATCAGCCCCAGCATTTT.

The V call is TRBV27, the J call TRBJ2-3; the match to TRBD2 covers 7 bases. V shed 5 bases and J 4 bases; nucleotides not matched to a gene: 12. Germline values: CDR1 MNHEY, CDR2 SMNVEV (reference sequence). This CDR3 spans 16 amino acids. The CDR3 is CASSLQTSILADTQYF. The DNA of the CDR3 is TGTGCCAGCAGTCTCCAGACTAGCATCTTGGCAGATACGCAGTATTTT.

J is TRBJ2-7 and V is TRBV5-1; perhaps TRBD2 as D (5 bases). Germline V lookup: CDR1 SGHRS, CDR2 YFSETQ. This CDR3 region has 16 residues. Trimming stripped 4 bases from V and 5 bases from J, with 22 bases between. The CDR3 spells CASSVGSRGTRDEQYF. CDR3 DNA sequence: TGCGCCAGCAGCGTCGGGTCCCGGGGAACTCGGGACGAGCAGTACTTC.